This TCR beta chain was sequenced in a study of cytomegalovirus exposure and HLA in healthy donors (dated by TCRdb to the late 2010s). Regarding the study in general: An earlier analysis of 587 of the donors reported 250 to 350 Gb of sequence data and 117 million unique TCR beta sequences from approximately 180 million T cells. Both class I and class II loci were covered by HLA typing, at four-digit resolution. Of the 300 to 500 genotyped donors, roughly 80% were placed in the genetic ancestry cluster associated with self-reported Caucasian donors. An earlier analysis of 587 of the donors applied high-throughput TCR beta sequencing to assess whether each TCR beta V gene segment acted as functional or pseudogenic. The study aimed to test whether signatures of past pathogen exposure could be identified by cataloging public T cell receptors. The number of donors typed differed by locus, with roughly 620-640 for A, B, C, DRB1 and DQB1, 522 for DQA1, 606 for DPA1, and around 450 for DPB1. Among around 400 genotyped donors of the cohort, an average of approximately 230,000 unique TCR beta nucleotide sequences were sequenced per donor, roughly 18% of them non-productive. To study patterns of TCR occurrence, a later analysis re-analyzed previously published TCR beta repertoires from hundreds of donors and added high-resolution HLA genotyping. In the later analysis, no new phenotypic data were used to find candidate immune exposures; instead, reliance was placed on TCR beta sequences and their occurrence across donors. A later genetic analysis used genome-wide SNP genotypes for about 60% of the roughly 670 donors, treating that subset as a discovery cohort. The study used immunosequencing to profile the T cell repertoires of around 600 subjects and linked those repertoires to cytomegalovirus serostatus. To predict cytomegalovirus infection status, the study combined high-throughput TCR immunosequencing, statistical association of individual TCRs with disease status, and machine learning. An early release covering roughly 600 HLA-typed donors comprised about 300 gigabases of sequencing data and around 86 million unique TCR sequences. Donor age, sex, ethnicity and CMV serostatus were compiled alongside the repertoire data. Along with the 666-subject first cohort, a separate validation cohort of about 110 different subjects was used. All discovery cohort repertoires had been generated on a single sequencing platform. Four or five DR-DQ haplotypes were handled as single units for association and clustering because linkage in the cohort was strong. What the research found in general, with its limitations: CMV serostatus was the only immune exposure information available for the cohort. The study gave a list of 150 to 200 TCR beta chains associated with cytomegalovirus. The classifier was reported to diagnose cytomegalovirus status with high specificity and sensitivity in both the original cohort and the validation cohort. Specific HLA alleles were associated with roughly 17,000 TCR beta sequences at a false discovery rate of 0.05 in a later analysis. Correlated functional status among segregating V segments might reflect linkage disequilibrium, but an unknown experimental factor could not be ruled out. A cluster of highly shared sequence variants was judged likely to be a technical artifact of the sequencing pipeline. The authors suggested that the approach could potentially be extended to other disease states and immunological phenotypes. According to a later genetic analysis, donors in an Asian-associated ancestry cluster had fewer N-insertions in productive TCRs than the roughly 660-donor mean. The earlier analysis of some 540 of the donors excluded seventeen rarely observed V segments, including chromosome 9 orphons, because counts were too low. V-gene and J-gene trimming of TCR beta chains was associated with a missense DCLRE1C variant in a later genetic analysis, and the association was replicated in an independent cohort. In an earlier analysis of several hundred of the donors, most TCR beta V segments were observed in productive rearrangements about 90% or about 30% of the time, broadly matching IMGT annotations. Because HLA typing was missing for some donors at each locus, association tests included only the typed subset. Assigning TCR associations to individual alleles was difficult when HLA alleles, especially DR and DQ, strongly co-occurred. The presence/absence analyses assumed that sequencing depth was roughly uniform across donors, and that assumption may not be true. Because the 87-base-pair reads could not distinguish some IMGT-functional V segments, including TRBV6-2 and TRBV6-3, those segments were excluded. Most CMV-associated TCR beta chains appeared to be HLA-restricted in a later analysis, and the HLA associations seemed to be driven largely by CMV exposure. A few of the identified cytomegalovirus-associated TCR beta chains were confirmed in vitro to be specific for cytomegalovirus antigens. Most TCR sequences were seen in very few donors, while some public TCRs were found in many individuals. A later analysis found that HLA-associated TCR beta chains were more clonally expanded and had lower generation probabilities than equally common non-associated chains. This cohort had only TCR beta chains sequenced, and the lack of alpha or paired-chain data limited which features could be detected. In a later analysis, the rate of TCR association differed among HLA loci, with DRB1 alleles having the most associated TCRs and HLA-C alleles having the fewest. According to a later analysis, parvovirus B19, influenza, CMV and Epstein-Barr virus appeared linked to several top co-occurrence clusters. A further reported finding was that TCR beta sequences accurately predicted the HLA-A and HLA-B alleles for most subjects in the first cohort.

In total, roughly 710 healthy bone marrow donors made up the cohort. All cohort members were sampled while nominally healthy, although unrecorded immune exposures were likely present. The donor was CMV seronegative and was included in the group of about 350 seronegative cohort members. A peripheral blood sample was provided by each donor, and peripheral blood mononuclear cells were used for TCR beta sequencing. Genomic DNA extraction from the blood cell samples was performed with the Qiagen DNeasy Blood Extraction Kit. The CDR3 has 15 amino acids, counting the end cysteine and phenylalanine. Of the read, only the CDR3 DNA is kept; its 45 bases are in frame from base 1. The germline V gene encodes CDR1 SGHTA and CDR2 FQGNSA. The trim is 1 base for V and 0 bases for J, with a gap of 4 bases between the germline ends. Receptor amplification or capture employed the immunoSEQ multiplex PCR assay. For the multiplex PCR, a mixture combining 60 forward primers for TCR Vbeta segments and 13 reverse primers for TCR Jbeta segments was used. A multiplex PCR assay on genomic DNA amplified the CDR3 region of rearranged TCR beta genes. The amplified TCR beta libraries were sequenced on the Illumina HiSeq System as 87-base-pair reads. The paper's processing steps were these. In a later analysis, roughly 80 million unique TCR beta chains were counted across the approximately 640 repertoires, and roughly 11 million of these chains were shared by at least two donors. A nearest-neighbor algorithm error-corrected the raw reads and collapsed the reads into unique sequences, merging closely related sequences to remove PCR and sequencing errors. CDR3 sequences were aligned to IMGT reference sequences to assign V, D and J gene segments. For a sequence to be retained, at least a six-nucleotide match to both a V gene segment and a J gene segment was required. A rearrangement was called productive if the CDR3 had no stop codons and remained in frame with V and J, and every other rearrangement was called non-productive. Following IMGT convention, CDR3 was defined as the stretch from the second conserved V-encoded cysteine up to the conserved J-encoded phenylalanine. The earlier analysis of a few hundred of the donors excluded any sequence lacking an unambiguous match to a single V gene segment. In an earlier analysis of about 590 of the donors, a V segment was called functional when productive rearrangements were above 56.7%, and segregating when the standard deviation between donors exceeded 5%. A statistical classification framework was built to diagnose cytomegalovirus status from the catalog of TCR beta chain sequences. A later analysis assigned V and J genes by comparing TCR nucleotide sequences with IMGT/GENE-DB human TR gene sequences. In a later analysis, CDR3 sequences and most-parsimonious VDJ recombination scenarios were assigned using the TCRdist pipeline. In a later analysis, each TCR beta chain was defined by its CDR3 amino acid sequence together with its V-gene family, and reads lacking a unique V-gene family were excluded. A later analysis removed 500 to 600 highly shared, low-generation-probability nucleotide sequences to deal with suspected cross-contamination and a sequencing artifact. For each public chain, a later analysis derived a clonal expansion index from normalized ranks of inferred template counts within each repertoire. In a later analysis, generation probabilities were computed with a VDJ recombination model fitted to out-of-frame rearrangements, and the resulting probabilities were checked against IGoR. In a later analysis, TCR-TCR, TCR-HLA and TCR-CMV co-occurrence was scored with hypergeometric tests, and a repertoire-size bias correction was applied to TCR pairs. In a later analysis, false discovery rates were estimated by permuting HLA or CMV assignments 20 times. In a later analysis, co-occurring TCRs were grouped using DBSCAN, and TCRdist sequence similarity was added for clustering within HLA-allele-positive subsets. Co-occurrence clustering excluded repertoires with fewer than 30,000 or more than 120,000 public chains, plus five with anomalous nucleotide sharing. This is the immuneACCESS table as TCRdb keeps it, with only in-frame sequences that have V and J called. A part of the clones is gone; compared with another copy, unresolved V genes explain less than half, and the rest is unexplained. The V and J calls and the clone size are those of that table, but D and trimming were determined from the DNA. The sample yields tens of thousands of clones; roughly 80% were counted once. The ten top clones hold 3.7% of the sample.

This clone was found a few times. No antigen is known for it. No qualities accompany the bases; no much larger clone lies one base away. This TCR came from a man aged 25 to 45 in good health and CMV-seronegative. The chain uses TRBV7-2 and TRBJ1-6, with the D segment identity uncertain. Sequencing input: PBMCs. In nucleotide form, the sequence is TGTGCCAGCAGCTTAGGGAGCTCCTATAATTCACCCCTCCACTTT. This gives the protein CASSLGSSYNSPLHF.